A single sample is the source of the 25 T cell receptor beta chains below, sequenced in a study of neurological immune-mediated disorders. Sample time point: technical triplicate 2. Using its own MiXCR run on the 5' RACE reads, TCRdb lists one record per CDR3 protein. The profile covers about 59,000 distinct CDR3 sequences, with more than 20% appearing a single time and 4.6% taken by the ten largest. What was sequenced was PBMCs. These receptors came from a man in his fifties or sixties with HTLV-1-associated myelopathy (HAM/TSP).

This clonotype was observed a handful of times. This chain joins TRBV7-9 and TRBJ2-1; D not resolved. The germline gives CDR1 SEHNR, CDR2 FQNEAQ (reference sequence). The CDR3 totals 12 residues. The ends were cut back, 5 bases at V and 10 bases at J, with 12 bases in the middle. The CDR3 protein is CASSTVTVEQFF. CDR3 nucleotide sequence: TGTGCCAGCAGCACCGTCACTGTAGAGCAGTTCTTC.

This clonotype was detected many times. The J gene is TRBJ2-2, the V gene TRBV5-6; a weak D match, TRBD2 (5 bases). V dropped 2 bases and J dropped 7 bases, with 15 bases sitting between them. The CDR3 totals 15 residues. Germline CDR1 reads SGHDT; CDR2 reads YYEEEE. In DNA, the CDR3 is TGTGCCAGCAGCTTATCGACTACTACGGGCGGGGAGCTGTTTTTT. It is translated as CASSLSTTTGGELFF. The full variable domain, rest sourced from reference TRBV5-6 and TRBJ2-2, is DAGVTQSPTHLIKTRGQQVTLRCSPKSGHDTVSWYQQALGQGPQFIFQYYEEEERQRGNFPDRFSGHQFPNYSSELNVNALLLGDSALYLCASSLSTTTGGELFFGEGSRLTVL.

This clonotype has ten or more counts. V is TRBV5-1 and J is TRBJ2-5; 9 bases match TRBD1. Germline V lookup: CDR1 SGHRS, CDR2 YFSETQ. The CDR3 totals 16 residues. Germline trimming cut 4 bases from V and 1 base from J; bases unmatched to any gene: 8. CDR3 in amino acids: CASSQDRGGVQETQYF. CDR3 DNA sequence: TGCGCCAGCAGCCAGGACAGGGGCGGGGTCCAAGAGACCCAGTACTTC.

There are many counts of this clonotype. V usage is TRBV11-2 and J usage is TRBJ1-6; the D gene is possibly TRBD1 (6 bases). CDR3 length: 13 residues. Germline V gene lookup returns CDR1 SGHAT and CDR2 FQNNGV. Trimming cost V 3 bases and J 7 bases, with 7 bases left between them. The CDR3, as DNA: TGTGCCAGCAGCTTGGGGGCGAATTCACCCCTCCACTTT. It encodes CASSLGANSPLHF. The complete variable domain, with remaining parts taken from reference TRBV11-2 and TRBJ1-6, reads EAGVAQSPRYKIIEKRQSVAFWCNPISGHATLYWYQQILGQGPKLLIQFQNNGVVDDSQLPKDRFSAERLKGVDSTLKIQPAKLEDSAVYLCASSLGANSPLHFGNGTRLTVT.

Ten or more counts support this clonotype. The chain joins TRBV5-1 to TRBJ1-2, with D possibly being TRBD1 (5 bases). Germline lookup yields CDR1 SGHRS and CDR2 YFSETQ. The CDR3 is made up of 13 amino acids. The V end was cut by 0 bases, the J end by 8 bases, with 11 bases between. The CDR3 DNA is TGCGCCAGCAGCTTGGAACGGGGGATGGGCTACACCTTC. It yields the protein CASSLERGMGYTF.

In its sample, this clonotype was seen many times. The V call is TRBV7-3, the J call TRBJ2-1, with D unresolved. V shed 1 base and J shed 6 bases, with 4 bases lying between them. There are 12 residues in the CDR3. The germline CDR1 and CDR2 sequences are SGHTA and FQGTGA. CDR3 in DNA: TGTGCCAGCAGCTTAAATGGCAATGAGCAGTTCTTC. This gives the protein CASSLNGNEQFF.

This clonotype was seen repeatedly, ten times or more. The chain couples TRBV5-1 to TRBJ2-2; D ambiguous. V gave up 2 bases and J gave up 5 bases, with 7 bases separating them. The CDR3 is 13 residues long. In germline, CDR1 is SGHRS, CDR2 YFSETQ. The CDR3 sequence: CASSLGRTGELFF. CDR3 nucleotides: TGCGCCAGCAGCTTAGGACGGACCGGGGAGCTGTTTTTT.

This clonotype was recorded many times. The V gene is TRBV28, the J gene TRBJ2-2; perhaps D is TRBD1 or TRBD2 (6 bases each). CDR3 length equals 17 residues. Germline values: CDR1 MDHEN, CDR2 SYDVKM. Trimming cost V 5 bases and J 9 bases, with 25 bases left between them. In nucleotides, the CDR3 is TGTGCCAGCAGTCCCTGGTGGGAGGACAGTCAGTCCCGGGAGCTGTTTTTT. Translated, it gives CASSPWWEDSQSRELFF. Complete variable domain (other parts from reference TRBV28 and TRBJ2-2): DVKVTQSSRYLVKRTGEKVFLECVQDMDHENMFWYRQDPGLGLRLIYFSYDVKMKEKGDIPEGYSVSREKKERFSLILESASTNQTSMYLCASSPWWEDSQSRELFFGEGSRLTVL.

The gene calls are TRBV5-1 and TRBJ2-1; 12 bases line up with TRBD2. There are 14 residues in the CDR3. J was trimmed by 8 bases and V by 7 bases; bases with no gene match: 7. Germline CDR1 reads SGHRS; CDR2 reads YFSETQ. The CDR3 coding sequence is TGCGCCAGCGCCTCTAGCGGGAGGGTCGATGAGCAGTTCTTC. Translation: CASASSGRVDEQFF.

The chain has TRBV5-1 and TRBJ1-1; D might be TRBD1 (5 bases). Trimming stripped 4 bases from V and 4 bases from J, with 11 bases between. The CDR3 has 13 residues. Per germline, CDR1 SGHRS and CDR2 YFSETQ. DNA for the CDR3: TGCGCCAGCAGCCCGAGGGGCGGCACTGAAGCTTTCTTT. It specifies CASSPRGGTEAFF.

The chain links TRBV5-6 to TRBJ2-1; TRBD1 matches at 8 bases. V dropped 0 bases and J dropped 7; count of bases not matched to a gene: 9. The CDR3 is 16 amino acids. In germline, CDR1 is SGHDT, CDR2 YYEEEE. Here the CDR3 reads CASSLAGQGSHNEQFF. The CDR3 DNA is TGTGCCAGCAGCTTGGCTGGACAGGGTTCCCATAATGAGCAGTTCTTC.

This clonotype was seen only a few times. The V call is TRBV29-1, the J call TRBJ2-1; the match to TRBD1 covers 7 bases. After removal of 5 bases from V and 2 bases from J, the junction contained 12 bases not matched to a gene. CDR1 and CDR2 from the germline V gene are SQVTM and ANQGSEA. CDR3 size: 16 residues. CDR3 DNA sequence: TGCAGCGTTCCTTACCGAAGACAGGGCCCCTACAATGAGCAGTTCTTC. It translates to CSVPYRRQGPYNEQFF.

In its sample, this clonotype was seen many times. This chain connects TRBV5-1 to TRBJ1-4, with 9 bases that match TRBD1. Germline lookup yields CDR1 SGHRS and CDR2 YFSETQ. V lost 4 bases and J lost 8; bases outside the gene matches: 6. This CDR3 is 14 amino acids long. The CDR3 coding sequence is TGCGCCAGCAGCCCTTCGGACAGGGGCGAAAAACTGTTTTTT. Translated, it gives CASSPSDRGEKLFF.

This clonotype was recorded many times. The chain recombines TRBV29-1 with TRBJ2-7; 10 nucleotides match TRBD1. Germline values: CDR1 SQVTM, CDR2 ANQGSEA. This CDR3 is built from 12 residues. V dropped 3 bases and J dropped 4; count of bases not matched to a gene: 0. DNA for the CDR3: TGCAGCGTTGAGGGACAGGGGTACGAGCAGTACTTC. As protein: CSVEGQGYEQYF.

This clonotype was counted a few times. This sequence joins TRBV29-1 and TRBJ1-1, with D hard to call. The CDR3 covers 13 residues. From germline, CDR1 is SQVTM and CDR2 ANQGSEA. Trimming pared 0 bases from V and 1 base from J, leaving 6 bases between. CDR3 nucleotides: TGCAGCGTTGAAGACGGATCGAACACTGAAGCTTTCTTT. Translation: CSVEDGSNTEAFF.

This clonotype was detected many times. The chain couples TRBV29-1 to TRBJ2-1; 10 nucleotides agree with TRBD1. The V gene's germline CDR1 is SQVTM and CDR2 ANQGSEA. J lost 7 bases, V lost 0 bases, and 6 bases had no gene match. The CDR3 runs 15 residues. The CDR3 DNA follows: TGCAGCGTTGAAGATCAGGACAGGGGGGGGAATGAGCAGTTCTTC. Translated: CSVEDQDRGGNEQFF.

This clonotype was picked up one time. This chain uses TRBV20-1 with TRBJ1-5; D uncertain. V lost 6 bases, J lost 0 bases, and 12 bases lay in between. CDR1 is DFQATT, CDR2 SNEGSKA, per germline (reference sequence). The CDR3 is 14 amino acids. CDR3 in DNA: TGCAGTGCCTCAGTGGGGTCTAGCAATCAGCCCCAGCATTTT. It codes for CSASVGSSNQPQHF.

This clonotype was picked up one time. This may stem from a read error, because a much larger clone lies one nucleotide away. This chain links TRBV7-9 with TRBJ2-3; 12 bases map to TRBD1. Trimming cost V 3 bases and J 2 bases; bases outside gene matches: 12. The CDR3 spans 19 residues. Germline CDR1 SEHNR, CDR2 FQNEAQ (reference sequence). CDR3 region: CASSLAGTGGCFNTDTQYF. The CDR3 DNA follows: TGTGCCAGCAGCTTGGCCGGGACAGGGGGCTGCTTTAACACAGATACGCAGTATTTT.

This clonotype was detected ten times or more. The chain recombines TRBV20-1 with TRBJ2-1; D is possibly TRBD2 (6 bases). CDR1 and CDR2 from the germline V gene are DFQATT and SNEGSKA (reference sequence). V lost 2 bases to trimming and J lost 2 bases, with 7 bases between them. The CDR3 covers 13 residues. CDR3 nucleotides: TGCAGTGCTAGACGGAGGGCCTACAATGAGCAGTTCTTC. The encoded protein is CSARRRAYNEQFF.

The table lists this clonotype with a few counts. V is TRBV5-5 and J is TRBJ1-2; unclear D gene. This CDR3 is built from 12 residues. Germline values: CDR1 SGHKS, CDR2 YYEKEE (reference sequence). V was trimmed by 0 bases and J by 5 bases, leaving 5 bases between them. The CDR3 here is CASSLALYGYTF. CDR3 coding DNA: TGTGCCAGCAGCTTGGCCCTATATGGCTACACCTTC.

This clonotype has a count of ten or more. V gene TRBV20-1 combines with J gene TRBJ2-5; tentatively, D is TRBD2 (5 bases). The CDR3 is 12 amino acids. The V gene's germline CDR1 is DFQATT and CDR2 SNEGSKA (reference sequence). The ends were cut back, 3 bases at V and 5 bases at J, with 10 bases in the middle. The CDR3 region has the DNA TGCAGTGCTAGCGGACTTGACGAGACCCAGTACTTC. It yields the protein CSASGLDETQYF.

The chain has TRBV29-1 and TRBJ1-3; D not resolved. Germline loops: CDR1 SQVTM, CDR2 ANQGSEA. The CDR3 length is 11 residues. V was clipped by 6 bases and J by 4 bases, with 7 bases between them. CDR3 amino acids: CSVSLGNTIYF. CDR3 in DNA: TGCAGCGTGAGCCTCGGAAACACCATATATTTT.

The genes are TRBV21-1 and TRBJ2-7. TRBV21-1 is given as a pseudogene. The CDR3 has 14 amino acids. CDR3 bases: TGTGCCAGCAGCAAAGAATTGGGTTCCTACGAGCAGTACTTC. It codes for CASSKELGSYEQYF.

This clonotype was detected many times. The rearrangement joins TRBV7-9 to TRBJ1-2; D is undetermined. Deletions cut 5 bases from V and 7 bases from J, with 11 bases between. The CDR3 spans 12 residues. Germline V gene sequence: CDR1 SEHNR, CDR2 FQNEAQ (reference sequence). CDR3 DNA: TGTGCCAGCAGCCCCGACGTTTCTGGCTACACCTTC. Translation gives CASSPDVSGYTF.

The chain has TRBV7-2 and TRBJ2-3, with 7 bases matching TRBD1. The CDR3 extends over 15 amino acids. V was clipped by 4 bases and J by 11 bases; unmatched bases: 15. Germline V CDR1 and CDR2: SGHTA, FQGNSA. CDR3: CASSWRQGPGYEQYF. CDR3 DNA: TGTGCCAGCAGCTGGCGACAGGGACCGGGTTATGAGCAGTATTTT.